This T cell receptor (beta chain) comes out of a study of T cells in women clearing cervical HPV infection. Overall study: Case blood drawn at lesion detection; control blood after infection cleared. Study-wide findings and caveats: A classifier using richness and V gene abundances reached an AUC of around 0.83. TRBV6-7 abundance was lower in cases than controls (around 0.11% versus 0.15%).

About this clone itself: Its antigen is undetermined. The read comes to an end 3 residues before the CDR3 does, leaving the germline J gene to fill in the end.

Average input was approximately 1,200 ng genomic DNA for immunoSEQ TCR beta CDR3 amplification. Generated by immunoSEQ multiplex PCR, the TCRdb table keeps only in-frame clones and is missing some. This sample's clone table lists around 39,000 clones. Per germline, CDR1 KGHSH and CDR2 LQKENI. The CDR3 consists of 12 residues. The sequence was collected from a woman aged 18 to 75 with a cervical HPV16 infection that either progressed to CIN3+ or cleared (not recorded which). Specimen: blood buffy coat. This chain links TRBV18 with TRBJ2-3, with TRBD1 as a possible D gene (6 bases). CDR3 DNA, as far as it was read: TGTGCCAGCTCACCAGGGGGCGAGACG. As protein: CASSPGGET. The entire CDR3 sequence reads CASSPGGETQYF.